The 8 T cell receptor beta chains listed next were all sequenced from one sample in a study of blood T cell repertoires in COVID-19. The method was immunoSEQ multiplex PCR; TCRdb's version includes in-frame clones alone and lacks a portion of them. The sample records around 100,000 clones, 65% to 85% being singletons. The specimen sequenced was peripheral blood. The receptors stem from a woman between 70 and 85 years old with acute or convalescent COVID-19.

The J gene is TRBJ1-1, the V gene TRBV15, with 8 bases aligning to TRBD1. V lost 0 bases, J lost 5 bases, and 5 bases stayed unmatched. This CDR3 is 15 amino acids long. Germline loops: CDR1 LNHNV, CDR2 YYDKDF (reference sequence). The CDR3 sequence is CATSRDRTGSTEAFF. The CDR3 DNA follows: TGTGCCACCAGCAGAGACCGGACAGGGTCAACTGAAGCTTTCTTT.

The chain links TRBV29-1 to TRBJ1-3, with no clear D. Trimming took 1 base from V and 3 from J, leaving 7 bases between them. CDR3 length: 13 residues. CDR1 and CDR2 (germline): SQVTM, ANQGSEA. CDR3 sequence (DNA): TGCAGCGTTGAAGTAGGGAGTGGAAACACCATATATTTT. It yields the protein CSVEVGSGNTIYF. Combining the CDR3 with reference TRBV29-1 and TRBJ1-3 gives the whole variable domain SAVISQKPSRDICQRGTSLTIQCQVDSQVTMMFWYRQQPGQSLTLIATANQGSEATYESGFVIDKFPISRPNLTFSTLTVSNMSPEDSSIYLCSVEVGSGNTIYFGEGSWLTVV.

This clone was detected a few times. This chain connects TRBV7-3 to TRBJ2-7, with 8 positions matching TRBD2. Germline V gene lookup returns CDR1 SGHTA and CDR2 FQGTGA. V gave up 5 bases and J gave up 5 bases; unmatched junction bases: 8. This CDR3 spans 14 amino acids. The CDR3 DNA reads TGTGCCAGCAGCAACGGCGGGAGGAGGGACGAGCAGTACTTC. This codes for CASSNGGRRDEQYF.

The CDR3 region is CANALGTSGSTQETQYF. Written as DNA, the CDR3 is TGTGCCAACGCCCTTGGGACTAGCGGGAGTACTCAAGAGACCCAGTACTTC. V usage is TRBV2 and J usage is TRBJ2-5; 14 bases line up with TRBD2. The CDR3 loop spans 17 amino acids. CDR1 and CDR2 (germline): SNHLY, FYNNEI. Losses at the gene ends were 10 bases for V and 2 bases for J; bases not matched to a gene: 12.

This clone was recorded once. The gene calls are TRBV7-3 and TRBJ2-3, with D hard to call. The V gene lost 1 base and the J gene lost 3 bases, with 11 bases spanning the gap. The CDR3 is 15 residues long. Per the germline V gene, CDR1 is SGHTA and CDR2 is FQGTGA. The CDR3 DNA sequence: TGTGCCAGCAGCTTAAACGGTCTGGTAACAGATACGCAGTATTTT. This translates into CASSLNGLVTDTQYF.

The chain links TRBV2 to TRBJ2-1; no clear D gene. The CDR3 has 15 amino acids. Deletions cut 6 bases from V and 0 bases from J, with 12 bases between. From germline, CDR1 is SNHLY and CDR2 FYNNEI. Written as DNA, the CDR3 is TGTGCCAGCAGGACTTCGCTCGGCTCCTACAATGAGCAGTTCTTC. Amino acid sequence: CASRTSLGSYNEQFF.

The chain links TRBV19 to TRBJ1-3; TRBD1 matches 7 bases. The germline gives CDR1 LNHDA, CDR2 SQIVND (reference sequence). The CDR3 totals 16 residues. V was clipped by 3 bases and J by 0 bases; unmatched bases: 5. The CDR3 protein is CASSMGQLVSGNTIYF. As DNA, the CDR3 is TGTGCCAGTAGTATGGGACAGCTAGTCTCTGGAAACACCATATATTTT.

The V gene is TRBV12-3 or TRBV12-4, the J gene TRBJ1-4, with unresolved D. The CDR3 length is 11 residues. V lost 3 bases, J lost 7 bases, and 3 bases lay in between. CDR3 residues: CASSFGEKLFF. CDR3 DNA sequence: TGTGCCAGCAGTTTCGGTGAAAAACTGTTTTTT.